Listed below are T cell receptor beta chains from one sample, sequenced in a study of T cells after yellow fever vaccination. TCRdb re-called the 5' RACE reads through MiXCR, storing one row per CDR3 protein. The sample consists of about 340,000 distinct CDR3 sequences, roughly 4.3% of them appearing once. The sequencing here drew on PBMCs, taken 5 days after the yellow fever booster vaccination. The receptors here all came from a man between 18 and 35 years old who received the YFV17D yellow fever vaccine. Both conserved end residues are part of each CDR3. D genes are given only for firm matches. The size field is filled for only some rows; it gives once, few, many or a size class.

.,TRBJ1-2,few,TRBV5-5,TGTGCCAGCAGCTTTAGAGCAGGGGATGGCTACACCTTC,CASSFRAGDGYTF
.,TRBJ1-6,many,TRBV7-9,TGTGCCAGCAGCTTAGGCCGGCTGGTTCCGGATTCACCCCTCCACTTT,CASSLGRLVPDSPLHF
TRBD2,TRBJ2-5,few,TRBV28,TGTGCCAGCAGCCCTTCCCCAGGCGGGGGGTTCGAGACCCAGTACTTC,CASSPSPGGGFETQYF
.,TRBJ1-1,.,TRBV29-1,TGCAGCGTCTTAGGACGCATGAACACTGAAGCTTTCTTT,CSVLGRMNTEAFF
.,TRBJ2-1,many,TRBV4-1,TGCGCCAGCAGCCAAGATCCTAGCTCCTACAATGAGCAGTTCTTC,CASSQDPSSYNEQFF
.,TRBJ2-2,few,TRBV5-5,TGTGCCAGCAGCTTGGCCCAGGGGTCCACCGGGGAGCTGTTTTTT,CASSLAQGSTGELFF
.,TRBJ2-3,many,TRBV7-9,TGTGCCAGCAGCCCTCGCCAGGACACGGATGGTGCAGATACGCAGTATTTT,CASSPRQDTDGADTQYF
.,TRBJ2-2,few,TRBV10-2,TGCGCCAGCAGTGAGTCAACAGGAACCGGGGAGCTGTTTTTT,CASSESTGTGELFF
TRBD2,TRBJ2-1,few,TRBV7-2,TGTGCCAGCAGCTTTATAGCGGGGGATGAGCAGTTCTTC,CASSFIAGDEQFF
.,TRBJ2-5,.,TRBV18,TGTGCCAGCTCACCAAAACAGGGTGAAGAGACCCAGTACTTC,CASSPKQGEETQYF
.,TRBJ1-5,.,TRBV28,TGTGCCAGCAGTTTATCAGGGTGGGGCCAGCCCCAGCATTTT,CASSLSGWGQPQHF
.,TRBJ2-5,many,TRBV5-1,TGCGCCAGCAGCTTGATGGCTAGCAGAGGGGAGACCCAGTACTTC,CASSLMASRGETQYF
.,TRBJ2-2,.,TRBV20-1,TGCAGTGCTAGACATAGTACAACCGGGGAGCTGTTTTTT,CSARHSTTGELFF
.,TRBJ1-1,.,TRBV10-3,TGTGCCACACACCCGGACATGCCGAACACTGAAGCTTTCTTT,CATHPDMPNTEAFF
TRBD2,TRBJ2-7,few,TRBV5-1,TGCGCCAGTTCCTTGGGGACTAATCCCGAGCAGTACTTC,CASSLGTNPEQYF
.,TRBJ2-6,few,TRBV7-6,TGTGCCAGCAGCCGGGACCGGGATGGTGGGGCCAACGTCCTGACTTTC,CASSRDRDGGANVLTF
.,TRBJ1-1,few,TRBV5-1,TGCGCCAGCAGCTTCTTCTCTTCCGCTGAAGCTTTCTTT,CASSFFSSAEAFF
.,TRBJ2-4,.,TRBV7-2,TGTGCCAGCAGACCCTCCGGCAACGACTTAAACATTCAGTACTTC,CASRPSGNDLNIQYF
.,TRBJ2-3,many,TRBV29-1,TGCAGCGTACCGGGCCAAACCCGGGTGACAGATACGCAGTATTTT,CSVPGQTRVTDTQYF
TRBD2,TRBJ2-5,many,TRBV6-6,TGTGCCAGCAGTCCCTCGTACGGGACTAGCATAGAGACCCAGTACTTC,CASSPSYGTSIETQYF
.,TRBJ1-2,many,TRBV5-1,TGCGCCAGCAGCCGAGGAGTTGACGATGGCTACACCTTC,CASSRGVDDGYTF
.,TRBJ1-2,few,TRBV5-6,TGTGCCAGCAGCTTGCGTTGGGCAGGATACTATGGCTACACCTTC,CASSLRWAGYYGYTF
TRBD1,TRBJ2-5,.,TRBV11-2,TGTGCCAGCAGCTCCATTAGGGGGCTCCGGGGGACCCAGTACTTC,CASSSIRGLRGTQYF
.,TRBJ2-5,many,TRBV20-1,TGCAGTGCGCTTAGGGAGACCCAGTACTTC,CSALRETQYF
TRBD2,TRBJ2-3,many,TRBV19,TGTGCCAGTAGTAGTACTAGCGGGCACACAGATACGCAGTATTTT,CASSSTSGHTDTQYF
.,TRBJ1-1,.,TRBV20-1,TGCAGTGCTACGATGGGGGGGCTCAGGAGCACTGAAGCTTTCTTT,CSATMGGLRSTEAFF
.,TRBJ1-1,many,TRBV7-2,TGTGCCAGCAGCTTATCGGGTGTGAACACTGAAGCTTTCTTT,CASSLSGVNTEAFF
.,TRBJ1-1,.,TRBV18,TGTGCCAGCTCACCATCGTTTACAGCGACCACTGAAGCTTTCTTT,CASSPSFTATTEAFF
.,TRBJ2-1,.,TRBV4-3,TGCGCCAGCAGCCAAGTCGGTACCAACGACAATGAGCAGTTCTTC,CASSQVGTNDNEQFF
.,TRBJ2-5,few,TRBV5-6,TGTGCCAGCAGCCCCTGGGGCCTGCTAAGGCAAGAGACCCAGTACTTC,CASSPWGLLRQETQYF
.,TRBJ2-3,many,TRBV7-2,TGTGCCAGCAGCCGCTGGGGGGTTGGGGCCACAGATACGCAGTATTTT,CASSRWGVGATDTQYF
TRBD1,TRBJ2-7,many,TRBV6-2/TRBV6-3,TGTGCCAGCAGTTACGGACAGGGGGGCTACGAGCAGTACTTC,CASSYGQGGYEQYF
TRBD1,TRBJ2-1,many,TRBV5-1,TGCGCCAGCAGCTTGGGCGGGACAGGGGTCTACAATGAGCAGTTCTTC,CASSLGGTGVYNEQFF
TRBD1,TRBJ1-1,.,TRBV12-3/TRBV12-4,TGTGCCAGCAGTTTAAGTATCGGGACAGACTTAATGAACACTGAAGCTTTCTTT,CASSLSIGTDLMNTEAFF
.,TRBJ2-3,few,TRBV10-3,TGTGCCACCGGGGACGAGCGAGACACAGATACGCAGTATTTT,CATGDERDTDTQYF
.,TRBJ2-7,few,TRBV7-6,TGTGCCAGCAGCTTAGCCGGGCGGTCGGGGATCGGCGAGCAGTACTTC,CASSLAGRSGIGEQYF
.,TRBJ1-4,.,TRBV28,TGTGCCAGCAGTTCCCTGAGGGGCTTAAATGAAAAACTGTTTTTT,CASSSLRGLNEKLFF